Listed below are T cell receptor beta chains from one sample, sequenced in a study of cytomegalovirus exposure and HLA in healthy donors. Only in-frame clones appear in the TCRdb table, and some are missing; sequencing was by immunoSEQ multiplex PCR. Found here are about 82,000 clones, approximately 69% of them singletons; the top ten hold about a fifth. Sequencing used PBMCs. The receptor set was obtained from a young man in good health and CMV-seropositive. CDR3s include the opening cysteine and the closing phenylalanine or tryptophan. A D gene is named only where the DNA matches it firmly. Some rows mark clone size as missing; the rest say once, few, many or name a class of expanded clone.

TRBJ2-7 | TRBV6-5 | TRBD2 | . | TGTGCCAGCAGATCGACTAGCGGGAGTTACGAGCAGTACTTC | CASRSTSGSYEQYF
TRBJ1-6 | TRBV27 | . | . | TGTGCCAGCAGTTTAAGGAGGGATAATTCACCCCTCCACTTT | CASSLRRDNSPLHF
TRBJ1-1 | TRBV5-1 | . | few | TGCGCCAGCGCCCCGGGGGGCGGGAACACTGAAGCTTTCTTT | CASAPGGGNTEAFF
TRBJ2-2 | TRBV6-5 | . | once | TGTGCCAGCAGTTACTCACAGATTAACACCGGGGAGCTGTTTTTT | CASSYSQINTGELFF
TRBJ2-2 | TRBV11-2 | . | . | TGTGCCAGCAGCTTAGAACAGACCAACACCGGGGAGCTGTTTTTT | CASSLEQTNTGELFF
TRBJ2-1 | TRBV7-3 | . | . | TGTGCCAGCAGCCGGAGTCCGGGACTCACTGAGCAGTTCTTC | CASSRSPGLTEQFF
TRBJ2-1 | TRBV30 | TRBD1 | . | TGTGCCTGGAGTTGGGGACAGGGGTACAATGAGCAGTTCTTC | CAWSWGQGYNEQFF
TRBJ1-1 | TRBV29-1 | . | . | TGCAGCGTTGACCGTGGGGCGGGGGCCGGCACTGAAGCTTTCTTT | CSVDRGAGAGTEAFF
TRBJ2-7 | TRBV5-1 | TRBD1 | . | TGCGCCAGCAGCTTGTTAAGTGGACAGGGTCCCCACGAGCAGTACTTC | CASSLLSGQGPHEQYF
TRBJ2-4 | TRBV28 | . | . | TGTGCCAGCAGTTCTAGCGATAAAAACATTCAGTACTTC | CASSSSDKNIQYF
TRBJ2-3 | TRBV5-6 | TRBD2 | . | TGTGCCAGCAGCCGGACTAGCGGGGTCTCAGATACGCAGTATTTT | CASSRTSGVSDTQYF
TRBJ2-7 | TRBV10-2 | . | . | TGCGCCAGCAGTCGTTCTGACTTTTACGAGCAGTACTTC | CASSRSDFYEQYF
TRBJ2-5 | TRBV7-2 | TRBD2 | . | TGTGCCAGCGGCGGCCTAGCGGGAAGTCAAGAGACCCAGTACTTC | CASGGLAGSQETQYF
TRBJ2-5 | TRBV5-1 | . | . | TGCGCCAGCAGCTCTCAAGAGACCCAGTACTTC | CASSSQETQYF
TRBJ1-2 | TRBV27 | . | . | TGTGCCAGCAGGGCCCCCTATGGCTACACCTTC | CASRAPYGYTF
TRBJ2-6 | TRBV7-2 | . | . | TGTGCCAGCAGCTTAGCTTCCGGCTCTGGGGCCAACGTCCTGACTTTC | CASSLASGSGANVLTF
TRBJ2-1 | TRBV2 | TRBD1 | . | TGTGCCAGCAGCCCGGGACAGGGTAGGGATGAGCAGTTCTTC | CASSPGQGRDEQFF
TRBJ1-1 | TRBV6-5 | TRBD1 | . | TGTGCCAGCAGTTACTCATGGGACAGCGTGAACACTGAAGCTTTCTTT | CASSYSWDSVNTEAFF
TRBJ1-6 | TRBV19 | TRBD1 | few | TGTGCCAGTAGTTCCGGGACAGCCAATTCACCCCTCCACTTT | CASSSGTANSPLHF
TRBJ1-1 | TRBV5-1 | . | . | TGCGCCAGCACCCGGGGAACTGAAGCTTTCTTT | CASTRGTEAFF
TRBJ1-1 | TRBV30 | TRBD1 | . | TGTGCCTGGAGTTCAGGACAGGGTAACACTGAAGCTTTCTTT | CAWSSGQGNTEAFF
TRBJ2-3 | TRBV13 | . | . | TGTGCCAGCAGCTTAGAACAGGGACGCACAGATACGCAGTATTTT | CASSLEQGRTDTQYF
TRBJ2-6 | TRBV25-1 | . | medium-sized | TGTGCCAGCAGTGCTGCCTATACCACTGGGGCCAACGTCCTGACTTTC | CASSAAYTTGANVLTF
TRBJ1-2 | TRBV6-1 | . | . | TGTGCCAGCAGTGAAGGGGCAGCTTATGGCTACACCTTC | CASSEGAAYGYTF
TRBJ2-2 | TRBV29-1 | . | . | TGCAGCGTGGGGGGTAACACCGGGGAGCTGTTTTTT | CSVGGNTGELFF
TRBJ1-2 | TRBV9 | TRBD1 | few | TGTGCCAGCAGCCCCGCCGGGACAGGGGTTGGCTACACCTTC | CASSPAGTGVGYTF
TRBJ1-5 | TRBV15 | TRBD1 | few | TGTGCCACCAGCAGAGGGACAGGGAGCAATCAGCCCCAGCATTTT | CATSRGTGSNQPQHF
TRBJ2-5 | TRBV15 | . | . | TGTGCCACCAGCAGAGATTCGCAGGGGGGGACCCAGTACTTC | CATSRDSQGGTQYF
TRBJ2-1 | TRBV28 | . | . | TGTGCCAGCAGTTTATGGACTAGCTCCTACAATGAGCAGTTCTTC | CASSLWTSSYNEQFF
TRBJ2-1 | TRBV30 | TRBD1 | few | TGTGCCTGGACCGGGACAGACCGAAATAATGAGCAGTTCTTC | CAWTGTDRNNEQFF
TRBJ2-7 | TRBV5-4 | . | . | TGTGCCAGCAGCTTGGACAGGAGTTACGACTTATACGAGCAGTACTTC | CASSLDRSYDLYEQYF
TRBJ1-6 | TRBV28 | . | . | TGTGCCAGCAATCCAAACTATAATTCACCCCTCCACTTT | CASNPNYNSPLHF
TRBJ2-5 | TRBV19 | . | few | TGTGCCAGTAGTCCCCCCGCGGGATGGGGCCAAGAGACCCAGTACTTC | CASSPPAGWGQETQYF
TRBJ1-4 | TRBV7-8 | . | . | TGTGCCAGCAGCCCCACTCCTACACAGGACGAAAAACTGTTTTTT | CASSPTPTQDEKLFF
TRBJ1-1 | TRBV7-2 | TRBD1 | . | TGTGCCAGCAGCTTAGTTGGCAGGGGGAGTCGAGCTTTCTTT | CASSLVGRGSRAFF
TRBJ2-3 | TRBV19 | . | . | TGTGCCAGTAGTATTGGGGGGAGCAGCACAGATACGCAGTATTTT | CASSIGGSSTDTQYF
TRBJ1-2 | TRBV2 | . | . | TGTGCCAGTACGGAGACCGCTTTCAACTATGGCTACACCTTC | CASTETAFNYGYTF